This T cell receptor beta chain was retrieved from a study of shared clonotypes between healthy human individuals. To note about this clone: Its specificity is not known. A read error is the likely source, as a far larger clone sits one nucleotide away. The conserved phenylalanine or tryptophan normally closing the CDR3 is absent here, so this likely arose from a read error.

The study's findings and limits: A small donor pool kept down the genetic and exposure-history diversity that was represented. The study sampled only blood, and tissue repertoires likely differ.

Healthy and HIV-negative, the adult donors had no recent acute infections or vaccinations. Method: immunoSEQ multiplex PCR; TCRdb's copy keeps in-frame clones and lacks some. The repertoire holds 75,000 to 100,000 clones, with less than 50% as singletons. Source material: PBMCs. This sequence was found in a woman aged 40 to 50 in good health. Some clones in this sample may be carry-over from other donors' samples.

The CDR3 DNA reads as TGTGCCACCAGCAGAGGGCTAGCGGGCACCTACGAGCAGTACCTC. The encoded protein is CATSRGLAGTYEQYL. This sequence joins TRBV15 and TRBJ2-7; 8 bases agree with TRBD2. Germline loops: CDR1 LNHNV, CDR2 YYDKDF (reference sequence). Trimming at V came to 1 base and at J to 2 bases, leaving 4 bases not matched to a gene. The length of the CDR3 is 15 residues.